The T cell receptor beta chain described here comes from a study of Graves' ophthalmopathy and Graves' hyperthyroidism listed by TCRdb under 2018. Broadly, across the study: Peripheral blood samples were taken at the time of initial diagnosis, before any treatment was given. The study used TCR beta repertoire signatures to distinguish Graves' ophthalmopathy from Graves' hyperthyroidism and to predict progression to ophthalmopathy. In total, 135 blood samples were TCR-sequenced: 40 to 45 ophthalmopathy, some 80 hyperthyroidism and some 17 hyperthyroidism-to-ophthalmopathy patients. In six hyperthyroidism patients, the T-cell repertoire of thyroid tissue was compared with the T-cell repertoire of blood. To explore V-J signatures distinguishing ophthalmopathy from hyperthyroidism, a discovery set of 100 patients (around 44 ophthalmopathy, roughly 60 stable hyperthyroidism) was enrolled. For independent validation, a separate cohort was made up of 18 hyperthyroidism patients plus 17 patients who later progressed from hyperthyroidism to ophthalmopathy. The 75 to 100 discovery patients were randomly split 7:3 into training and test sets. Once sampling was done, hyperthyroidism patients were given methimazole at a starting dose of 30 mg daily, while ophthalmopathy patients were given high-dose intravenous methylprednisolone.

TCR beta CDR3 regions were amplified from RNA transcripts for repertoire sequencing. HTBI primers and the Qiagen OneStep RT-PCR kit were used in a first-round RT-PCR, which was followed by a second-round multiplex PCR, size selection and purification. Sequencing of the libraries was carried out on an Illumina HiSeq2000 in paired-end mode with 100 bp reads. The paper's data handling went like this. Reads were processed with SOAPnuke, discarding reads with adapters, uncalled bases, mean Phred below 15, or no exact constant-primer or identifier match. COPE v1.2.5 was used to merge high-quality paired reads. Each unique nucleotide sequence was treated as a clonotype, and MiTCR v1.1 was used to align the clonotypes to the IMGT TRB V, D and J references. Only V-J combinations with frequency above 0.0001 were analysed, covering approximately 99% of repertoires. For each V-J combination, a TCR clonal expansion and chaos score was defined as the ratio of F50 clonal expansion to chaos observed in the TCRdist matrix. Welch's t-statistics and random forest were used to reduce features to 13 V-J combinations, which were fed into a naive Bayes classifier. The similarity between thyroid and blood repertoires was quantified using the Morisita-Horn index. TCRdb took the public reads, trimmed them with fastp at Q25, ran MiXCR for clone calling and kept in-frame beta chains. Entries are consolidated by CDR3 protein sequence, retaining the most common genes and DNA. The V and J calls and clone size come from TCRdb's table, not from the authors' own analysis. The sample table holds some 410,000 distinct CDR3 sequences, of which more than 20% were seen once. The ten largest clones represent around 3% of the sample.

There are many counts of this clonotype. The antigen it binds to is not known. Nothing much larger sits one base from this clone, and base qualities are not available. Paper-wide results and their limitations: In validation, the model predicted ophthalmopathy progression with 55% to 71% sensitivity and about 73% specificity; some 13 predicted patients were CT-confirmed with GO in a median of 6.5 months. Most of the expanded thyroid clonotypes with a frequency above 0.001 were also detected in blood, and it was suggested that the thyroid immune response may be reflected by blood repertoires. Sample size was not statistically predetermined, and group allocation was not concealed from the investigators. Ophthalmopathy was separated from stable hyperthyroidism by the 13-signature model with just under 90% sensitivity and about 83% specificity in cross-validation and with 80%/75% in the test set.

Hyperthyroidism was considered stable if no progression to ophthalmopathy occurred within 18 months of follow-up. Patients with hyperthyroidism were aged 18 to 65 years, had been newly diagnosed, and had a disease duration of less than 2 months. Patients were excluded if they had other autoimmune diseases, uncontrolled infections, pregnancy or lactation. Clinical symptoms, serum thyroxine, TRAb, thyroid ultrasound and orbital computed tomography were used for diagnosis. Using Ficoll-Paque density gradient centrifugation, PBMCs were isolated from 10 ml of fresh peripheral blood. Total RNA was extracted with Trizol reagent and quality-checked on an Agilent 2100 Bioanalyzer. V lost 2 bases and J lost 4 bases; the stretch between them is 11 bases long. From the germline V gene (reference sequence), CDR1 is GTSNPN and CDR2 is SVGIG. There are 13 amino acids in the CDR3, from cysteine to phenylalanine inclusive. Only the CDR3 part of the read is kept: 39 bases, read in frame from the first base.

The sequence links TRBV30 to TRBJ1-2; confidence is insufficient to name the D gene. The receptor comes from a young woman with stable Graves' hyperthyroidism. Donor details come from another sample of the same person, matched by shared clones. Sequenced input: peripheral blood. The bases are TGTGCCTGGAGTAGGATGGGAACCTATGGCTACACCTTC. The encoded protein is CAWSRMGTYGYTF.